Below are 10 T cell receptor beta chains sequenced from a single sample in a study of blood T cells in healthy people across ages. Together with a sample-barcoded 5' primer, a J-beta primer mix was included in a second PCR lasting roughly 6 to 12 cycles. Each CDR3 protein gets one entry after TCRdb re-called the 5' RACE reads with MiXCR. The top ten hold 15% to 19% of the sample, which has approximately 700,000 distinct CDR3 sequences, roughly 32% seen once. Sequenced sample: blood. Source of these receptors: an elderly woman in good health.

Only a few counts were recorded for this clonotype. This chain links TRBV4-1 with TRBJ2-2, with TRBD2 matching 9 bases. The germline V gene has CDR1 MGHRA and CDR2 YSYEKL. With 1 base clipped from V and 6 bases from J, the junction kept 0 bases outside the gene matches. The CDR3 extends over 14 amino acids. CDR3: CASSQGGGAGELFF. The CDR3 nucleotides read TGCGCCAGCAGCCAAGGCGGGGGGGCCGGGGAGCTGTTTTTT.

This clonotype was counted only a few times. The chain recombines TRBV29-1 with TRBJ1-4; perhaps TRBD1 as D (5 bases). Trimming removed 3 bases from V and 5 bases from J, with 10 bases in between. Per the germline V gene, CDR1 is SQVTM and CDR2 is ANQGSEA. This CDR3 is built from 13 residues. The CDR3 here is CSVEKDTNEKLFF. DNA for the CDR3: TGCAGCGTTGAGAAGGACACCAATGAAAAACTGTTTTTT.

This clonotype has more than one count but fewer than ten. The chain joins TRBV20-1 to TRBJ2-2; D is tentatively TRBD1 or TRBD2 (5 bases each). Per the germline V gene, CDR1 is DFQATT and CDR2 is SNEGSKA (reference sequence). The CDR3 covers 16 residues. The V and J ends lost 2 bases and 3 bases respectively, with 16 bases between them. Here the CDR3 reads CSARSLEGRDTGELFF. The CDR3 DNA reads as TGCAGTGCTAGATCCCTTGAGGGGCGGGACACCGGGGAGCTGTTTTTT.

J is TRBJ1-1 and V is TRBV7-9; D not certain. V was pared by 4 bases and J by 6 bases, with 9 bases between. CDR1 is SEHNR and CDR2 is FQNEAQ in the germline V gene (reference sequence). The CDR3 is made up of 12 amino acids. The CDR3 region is CASSSIGPEAFF. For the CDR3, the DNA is TGTGCCAGCAGCTCCATCGGGCCTGAAGCTTTCTTT.

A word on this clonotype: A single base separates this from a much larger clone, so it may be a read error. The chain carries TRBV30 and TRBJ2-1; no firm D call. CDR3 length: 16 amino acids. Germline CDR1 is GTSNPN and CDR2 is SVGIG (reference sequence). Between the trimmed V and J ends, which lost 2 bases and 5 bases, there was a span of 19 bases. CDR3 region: CAWSRVSEYIDNEQFF. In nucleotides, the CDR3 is TGTGCCTGGAGTCGGGTTTCGGAGTACATCGACAATGAGCAGTTCTTC.

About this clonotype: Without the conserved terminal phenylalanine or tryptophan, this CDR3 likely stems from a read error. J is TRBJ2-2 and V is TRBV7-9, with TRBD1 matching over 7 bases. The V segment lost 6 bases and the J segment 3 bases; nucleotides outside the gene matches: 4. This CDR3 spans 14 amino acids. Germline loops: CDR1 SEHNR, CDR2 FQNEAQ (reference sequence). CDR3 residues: CASSWDSYTGELFC. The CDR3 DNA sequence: TGTGCCAGCAGTTGGGACAGCTACACCGGGGAGCTGTTTTGT.

The CDR3 DNA is TGCGCCAGCAGCCAAGGGTTTGGGACACACTCTGGAAACACCATATATTTT. Protein product: CASSQGFGTHSGNTIYF. This sequence joins TRBV4-1 and TRBJ1-3, with a weak D call TRBD1 (6 bases). Trimming cost V 1 base and J 0 bases, with 13 bases left between them. This CDR3 is built from 17 residues. Germline V lookup: CDR1 MGHRA, CDR2 YSYEKL.

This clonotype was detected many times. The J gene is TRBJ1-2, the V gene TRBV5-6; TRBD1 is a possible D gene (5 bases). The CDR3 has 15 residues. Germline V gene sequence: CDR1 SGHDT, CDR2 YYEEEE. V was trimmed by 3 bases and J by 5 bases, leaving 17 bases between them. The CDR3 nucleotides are TGTGCCAGCAGCTCGGGACTCGGGGGACGATATGGCTACACCTTC. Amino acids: CASSSGLGGRYGYTF.

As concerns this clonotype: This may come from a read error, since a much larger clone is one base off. The CDR3 DNA sequence: TGTGCTAGTGCTCTGATAGGGTCCTACAATGAGCAGTACTTC. Encoded protein: CASALIGSYNEQYF. This chain connects TRBV12-5 to TRBJ2-7; D call uncertain. In germline, CDR1 is LGHNT, CDR2 FRNRAP. V gave up 7 bases and J gave up 7 bases, with 20 bases separating them. The CDR3 is made up of 14 amino acids.

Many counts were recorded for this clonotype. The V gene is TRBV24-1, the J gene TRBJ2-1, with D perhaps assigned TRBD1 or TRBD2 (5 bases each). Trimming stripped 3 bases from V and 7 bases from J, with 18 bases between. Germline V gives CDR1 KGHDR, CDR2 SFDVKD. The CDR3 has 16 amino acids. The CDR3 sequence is CATSDRAGTSRNEQFF. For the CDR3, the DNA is TGTGCCACCAGTGATCGAGCAGGGACGTCTAGAAATGAGCAGTTCTTC.